The text below deals with one T cell receptor beta chain. The antigen is unknown. Time point noted: persistent/refractory GD, antithyroid drugs over 5 years with positive TRAb. With RNA extracted from PBMCs as input, the TCR library was made. The authors built TCR beta libraries using iRepertoire HTBI primers and Arm-PCR of CDR3 regions. One entry per CDR3 protein results from TCRdb running MiXCR on the multiplex PCR reads. Of 450,000 or so distinct CDR3 sequences in the sample, less than 25% were seen once. This sample was taken from a study of regulatory T cells in long-lasting Graves disease. Overall study results and limits: Persistent Graves' patients showed reduced TCR diversity versus newly diagnosed patients.

This CDR3 is built from 12 residues. CDR1 MNHEY and CDR2 SMNVEV come from the germline V gene (reference sequence). V was cut by 2 bases and J by 7 bases, with 6 bases left in between. This receptor was identified in a female donor with Graves disease. The sample in question was peripheral blood mononuclear cells (PBMCs), obtained when the disease was refractory, from a patient treated with antithyroid drugs. The chain is built from TRBV27 and TRBJ1-5; D is unclear. The CDR3 nucleotides read TGTGCCAGCAGTTTAATGGGGCAGCCCCAGCATTTT. It is translated as CASSLMGQPQHF.